The clone carrying this T cell receptor beta chain was found once. Its antigen is unknown. The sample is drawn from a study of shared clonotypes between healthy human individuals. Findings and limits, study-wide: A handful of donors showed sharing of approximately 5% of naive CD4 clonotypes.

Germline lookup yields CDR1 LGHNA and CDR2 YNFKEQ. V trimming: 1 base; J trimming: 9 bases; junction bases outside the gene matches: 5. The CDR3 runs 14 residues. Partitioning of CD4+ cells yielded a CD45RA+ naive subset and a CD45RA-negative memory subset. Once extracted for a subset, genomic DNA was divided evenly among several immunoSEQ plates. The method was immunoSEQ multiplex PCR; TCRdb's version includes in-frame clones alone and lacks a portion of them. Of 700,000 or so clones listed, about three quarters were seen once; the top ten hold approximately 1.8%. The gene calls are TRBV4-2 and TRBJ2-1; TRBD1 aligns across 8 bases. Sequencing was carried out using memory CD4+ T cells sorted from blood. Subset described: CD45RA-negative fraction. The receptor's source is a woman aged 30 to 39 in good health. The CDR3 spells CASSQASRGLEQFF. CDR3 DNA sequence: TGTGCCAGCAGCCAAGCAAGCAGGGGGCTTGAGCAGTTCTTC.